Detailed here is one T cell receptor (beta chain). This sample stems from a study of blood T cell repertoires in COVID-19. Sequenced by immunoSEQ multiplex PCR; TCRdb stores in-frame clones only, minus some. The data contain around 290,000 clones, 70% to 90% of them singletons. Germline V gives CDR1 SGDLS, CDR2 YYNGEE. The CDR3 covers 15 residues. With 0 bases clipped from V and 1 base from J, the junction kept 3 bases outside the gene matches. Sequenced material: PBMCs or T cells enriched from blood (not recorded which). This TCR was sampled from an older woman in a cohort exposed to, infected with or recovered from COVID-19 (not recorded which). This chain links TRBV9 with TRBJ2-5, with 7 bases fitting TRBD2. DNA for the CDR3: TGTGCCAGCAGCGTAGAAGGGACTACCCAAGAGACCCAGTACTTC. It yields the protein CASSVEGTTQETQYF.